The 31 T cell receptor beta chains given below trace back to one sample, sequenced in a study of blood T cell repertoires in COVID-19. The table came from immunoSEQ multiplex PCR; TCRdb's copy has only in-frame clones and leaves some out. This table has approximately 170,000 clones, around 81% appearing once. The sequenced material came from PBMCs or T cells enriched from blood (not recorded which). The source of these receptors is a man aged 35-49 years who had recovered from COVID-19.

The rearrangement joins TRBV6-6 to TRBJ1-2; D gene ambiguous. Trimming left V 4 bases short and J 8 bases short, with 11 bases between. CDR1 and CDR2 from the germline V gene are MNHNY and SVGAGI (reference sequence). The CDR3 spans 12 residues. This CDR3 is CASSSTGKGYTF. CDR3 DNA sequence: TGTGCCAGCAGTTCTACGGGGAAGGGCTACACCTTC.

In regard to this clone: At the DNA level, this CDR3 is encoded by other sequences in the same sample as well. J is TRBJ2-3 and V is TRBV5-1; 12 bases line up with TRBD2. The CDR3 runs 14 residues. CDR1 and CDR2 from the germline V gene are SGHRS and YFSETQ. Germline trimming cut 4 bases from V and 7 bases from J; bases unmatched to any gene: 4. The CDR3 sequence: CASSPSGGAYTQYF. Here the CDR3 DNA reads TGCGCCAGCAGCCCTAGCGGGGGGGCTTATACGCAGTATTTT. The full variable domain, in which reference TRBV5-1 and TRBJ2-3 provide the parts outside the CDR3, is KAGVTQTPRYLIKTRGQQVTLSCSPISGHRSVSWYQQTPGQGLQFLFEYFSETQRNKGNFPGRFSGRQFSNSRSEMNVSTLELGDSALYLCASSPSGGAYTQYFGPGTRLTVL.

The rearrangement links TRBV10-3 to TRBJ2-3; 8 bases agree with TRBD2. The germline V gene encodes CDR1 ENHRY and CDR2 SYGVKD. The CDR3 loop spans 16 amino acids. V gave up 7 bases and J gave up 0 bases; unmatched junction bases: 9. The DNA for the CDR3 is TGTGCCATCAACGTTGATCCTAGCGGGAGCACAGATACGCAGTATTTT. It translates to CAINVDPSGSTDTQYF.

This chain uses TRBV7-3 with TRBJ1-6; D is unclear. This CDR3 has 16 residues. Germline loops: CDR1 SGHTA, CDR2 FQGTGA. V was clipped by 6 bases and J by 9 bases, with 21 bases between them. Here the CDR3 reads CASRSADSSSPSPLHF. The CDR3 coding sequence is TGTGCCAGCAGGTCCGCGGACTCAAGTTCGCCTTCACCCCTCCACTTT.

V and J are TRBV7-3 and TRBJ2-5; 8 bases map to TRBD2. The germline V gene has CDR1 SGHTA and CDR2 FQGTGA. V gave up 1 base and J gave up 7 bases; unmatched junction bases: 11. The CDR3 covers 16 residues. The CDR3 DNA follows: TGTGCCAGCAGCTTAATCGGGGGGGCTCCGTATAGGACCCAGTACTTC. The encoded protein is CASSLIGGAPYRTQYF.

The chain links TRBV7-3 to TRBJ2-7; 9 bases are a match to TRBD1. V shed 4 bases, J shed 2 bases, and the junction held 9 bases outside the gene matches. This CDR3 spans 16 amino acids. The germline V gene encodes CDR1 SGHTA and CDR2 FQGTGA. CDR3 in amino acids: CASSYRGGTGTYEQYF. CDR3 coding DNA: TGTGCCAGCAGCTATCGAGGAGGGACAGGGACCTACGAGCAGTACTTC.

CDR3 residues: CASSVWPSGNTIYF. CDR3 nucleotide sequence: TGTGCCAGCAGTGTTTGGCCCTCTGGAAACACCATATATTTT. The chain is built from TRBV27 and TRBJ1-3; D call uncertain. The CDR3 is 14 amino acids. Looked up from germline, CDR1 is MNHEY and CDR2 is SMNVEV (reference sequence). Trimming left V 5 bases short and J 0 bases short, with 8 bases between.

J is TRBJ1-1 and V is TRBV6-6, with D hard to call. V dropped 1 base and J dropped 0 bases, with 9 bases sitting between them. CDR3 length: 15 residues. Germline CDR1 is MNHNY and CDR2 is SVGAGI (reference sequence). The CDR3 bases are TGTGCCAGCAGTTACTATGGGCAGTTGAACACTGAAGCTTTCTTT. It codes for CASSYYGQLNTEAFF.

The J gene is TRBJ2-2, the V gene TRBV4-2; 7 bases are shared with TRBD1. With 0 bases clipped from V and 6 bases from J, the junction kept 7 bases outside the gene matches. This CDR3 spans 16 amino acids. Germline CDR1 is LGHNA and CDR2 is YNFKEQ. The CDR3 here is CASSQDDREGSGELFF. Written as DNA, the CDR3 is TGTGCCAGCAGCCAAGATGACAGGGAAGGCTCCGGGGAGCTGTTTTTT.

The chain combines TRBV3-1 (or the pseudogene TRBV3-2) with TRBJ2-2, with unresolved D. Germline CDR1 and CDR2: LGHDT and YNNKEL (reference sequence). Trimming removed 0 bases at V and 1 base at J, with 6 bases between. This CDR3 is 15 amino acids long. The CDR3 is CASSQDYGNTGELFF. In DNA form, the CDR3 reads TGTGCCAGCAGCCAAGATTACGGGAACACCGGGGAGCTGTTTTTT.

The chain employs TRBV7-2 and TRBJ2-2, with TRBD2 as a possible D gene (6 bases). This CDR3 is built from 15 residues. Germline CDR1 SGHTA, CDR2 FQGNSA. The ends were cut back, 5 bases at V and 5 bases at J, with 15 bases in the middle. The CDR3 sequence: CASSRVRTTTGELFF. CDR3 DNA: TGTGCCAGCAGCCGGGTTCGGACTACAACCGGGGAGCTGTTTTTT.

CDR3 DNA: TGTGCCAGCAGCGGGACTAGCGGGGGGTTATCCGAGCAGTACGTC. This encodes CASSGTSGGLSEQYV. This chain uses TRBV6-5 with TRBJ2-7; 15 bases map to TRBD2. CDR3 length equals 15 residues. Germline CDR1 is MNHEY and CDR2 is SVGAGI. The trim removed 6 bases at V and 6 bases at J, leaving 6 bases unmatched.

The chain is built from TRBV5-1 and TRBJ1-2, with D hard to call. CDR3 length: 12 residues. The germline V and J ends were trimmed by 1 base and 7 bases, with 8 bases remaining between them. The germline CDR1 and CDR2 sequences are SGHRS and YFSETQ. The CDR3 nucleotides read TGCGCCAGCAGCTTGAGCCGCGGTGGCTACACCTTC. Protein: CASSLSRGGYTF.

This clone came up a few times. The chain carries TRBV7-9 and TRBJ2-3, with TRBD2 matching 15 bases. Losses at the gene ends were 5 bases for V and 6 bases for J; bases not matched to a gene: 9. Germline V gene sequence: CDR1 SEHNR, CDR2 FQNEAQ (reference sequence). The CDR3 spans 17 residues. CDR3 loop: CASSRGTSGGPGDTQYF. CDR3 in DNA: TGTGCCAGCAGCCGAGGGACTAGCGGGGGGCCGGGGGATACGCAGTATTTT. Full variable domain (missing parts from reference TRBV7-9 and TRBJ2-3): DTGVSQNPRHKITKRGQNVTFRCDPISEHNRLYWYRQTLGQGPEFLTYFQNEAQLEKSRLLSDRFSAERPKGSFSTLEIQRTEQGDSAMYLCASSRGTSGGPGDTQYFGPGTRLTVL.

The chain links TRBV5-1 to TRBJ1-6; D unresolved. Trimming took 4 bases from V and 0 from J, leaving 5 bases between them. Germline-derived CDR1 and CDR2 are SGHRS and YFSETQ. The CDR3 is made up of 14 amino acids. The CDR3 region has the DNA TGCGCCAGCAGCCTGAGCTCCTATAATTCACCCCTCCACTTT. This translates into CASSLSSYNSPLHF.

The chain uses TRBV5-1 and TRBJ2-5, with 7 bases fitting TRBD2. Trimming at V came to 2 bases and at J to 1 base, leaving 5 bases not matched to a gene. Germline V gene data show CDR1 as SGHRS and CDR2 as YFSETQ. The CDR3 spans 15 residues. The CDR3 coding sequence is TGCGCCAGCAGCTTAGTAGCGGGTGTCCAAGAGACCCAGTACTTC. This codes for CASSLVAGVQETQYF.

This chain joins TRBV2 and TRBJ2-3; TRBD2 matches 12 bases. Germline CDR1 SNHLY, CDR2 FYNNEI. There are 17 residues in the CDR3. The J segment lost 1 base and the V segment lost 5 bases, leaving 7 bases of the junction unmatched. CDR3 in DNA: TGTGCCAGCAGTCCGCCTAGCGGGGGGGCCGGCACAGATACGCAGTATTTT. Translated: CASSPPSGGAGTDTQYF.

About this clone itself: A read error may account for a junction end that differs from germline. The genes are TRBV6-5 and TRBJ2-7; 8 bases map to TRBD1. Looked up from germline, CDR1 is MNHEY and CDR2 is SVGAGI. The CDR3 extends over 13 amino acids. The CDR3 loop is CASIGTGSHEQYF. The CDR3 bases are TGTGCCAGCATCGGGACAGGCTCCCACGAGCAGTACTTC.

The rearrangement uses TRBV7-2 and TRBJ2-3; D gene ambiguous. V dropped 1 base and J dropped 3 bases, with 11 bases sitting between them. CDR1 and CDR2 (germline): SGHTA, FQGNSA. CDR3 length: 15 amino acids. The CDR3 bases are TGTGCCAGCAGCTTAGTTCTAGACTCTACAGATACGCAGTATTTT. Translated: CASSLVLDSTDTQYF.

This clone was seen only once. V usage is TRBV6-1 and J usage is TRBJ1-4; D may be TRBD1 (5 bases). V gave up 2 bases and J gave up 8 bases, with 24 bases separating them. This CDR3 comprises 18 residues. The germline V gene has CDR1 MNHNS and CDR2 SASEGT. As DNA, the CDR3 is TGTGCCAGCAGTGAATCTGGCGGTTTTGCCAGGGTTGGCGAAAAACTGTTTTTT. Protein sequence: CASSESGGFARVGEKLFF.

This chain joins TRBV19 and TRBJ1-2; D not resolved. The CDR3 sequence is 12 residues long. With 7 bases removed from V and 2 bases from J, the gap between germline ends came to 8 bases. Germline lookup yields CDR1 LNHDA and CDR2 SQIVND (reference sequence). In DNA, the CDR3 is TGTGCCAGTACCGCGAGCAACTATGGCTACACCTTC. Amino acid sequence: CASTASNYGYTF. Based on the CDR3 plus reference TRBV19 and TRBJ1-2, the full variable domain is DGGITQSPKYLFRKEGQNVTLSCEQNLNHDAMYWYRQDPGQGLRLIYYSQIVNDFQKGDIAEGYSVSREKKESFPLTVTSAQKNPTAFYLCASTASNYGYTFGSGTRLTVV.

The J gene is TRBJ2-7, the V gene TRBV27; the match to TRBD1 covers 9 bases. V lost 5 bases, J lost 3 bases, and 5 bases stayed unmatched. The CDR3 has 14 residues. Looked up from germline, CDR1 is MNHEY and CDR2 is SMNVEV (reference sequence). The CDR3 sequence is CASSVRQGGYEQYF. The CDR3 nucleotides read TGTGCCAGCAGTGTGAGACAGGGGGGCTACGAGCAGTACTTC.

The rearrangement links TRBV2 to TRBJ2-7; D possibly corresponds to TRBD1 (6 bases). V lost 6 bases and J 3 bases, leaving 21 bases between the germline ends. The germline CDR1 and CDR2 sequences are SNHLY and FYNNEI. CDR3 length equals 16 residues. In DNA, the CDR3 is TGTGCCAGCAGGGGAAGGGGGATCGTGCTGCGCTACGAGCAGTACGTC. Its protein is CASRGRGIVLRYEQYV.

The CDR3 loop reads CASSQTANTEAFF. Here the CDR3 DNA reads TGTGCCAGCTCACAGACAGCGAACACTGAAGCTTTCTTT. The chain joins TRBV18 to TRBJ1-1, with D perhaps matching TRBD1 (5 bases). The CDR3 contains 13 residues. The V end was cut by 4 bases, the J end by 1 base, with 7 bases between. The germline V gene has CDR1 KGHSH and CDR2 LQKENI.

This rearrangement joins TRBV30 to TRBJ2-3, with no clear D. The CDR3 contains 12 residues. Between the trimmed V and J ends, which lost 5 bases and 4 bases, there was a span of 10 bases. Germline V gives CDR1 GTSNPN, CDR2 SVGIG (reference sequence). CDR3 region: CAWAYGPDTQYF. In DNA form, the CDR3 reads TGTGCCTGGGCGTATGGGCCAGATACGCAGTATTTT.

The J gene is TRBJ1-6, the V gene TRBV4-2; D unclear. This CDR3 region has 19 residues. Germline CDR1 is LGHNA and CDR2 is YNFKEQ. Between the trimmed V and J ends, which lost 1 base and 1 base, there was a span of 17 bases. In DNA, the CDR3 is TGTGCCAGCAGCCAAGTAAGGAATAAGGAGAGATCCTATAATTCACCCCTCCACTTT. Residues: CASSQVRNKERSYNSPLHF.

The chain links TRBV27 to TRBJ1-1, with D unclear. The length of the CDR3 is 13 residues. Deletions cut 8 bases from V and 4 bases from J, with 14 bases between. CDR1 is MNHEY, CDR2 SMNVEV, per germline (reference sequence). CDR3 region: CASFPGVSTEAFF. The CDR3 DNA is TGTGCCAGCTTCCCCGGGGTCAGCACTGAAGCTTTCTTT.

A remark on this clone: This CDR3 is also generated by other DNA sequences in the sample. The V gene is TRBV5-1, the J gene TRBJ1-1; 7 nucleotides agree with TRBD1. The CDR3 length is 14 residues. V lost 4 bases to trimming and J lost 1 base; unmatched junction nucleotides: 4. Germline V gene lookup returns CDR1 SGHRS and CDR2 YFSETQ. The CDR3 here is CASSPGQPNTEAFF. The DNA of the CDR3 is TGCGCCAGCAGCCCGGGACAGCCGAACACTGAAGCTTTCTTT.

This clone was recorded many times. The genes are TRBV7-3 and TRBJ1-2; D is undetermined. CDR1 is SGHTA and CDR2 is FQGTGA in the germline V gene. The CDR3 is 13 amino acids. The V end lost 4 bases, the J end lost 6 bases, and 12 bases lay between the germline ends. The CDR3 coding sequence is TGTGCCAGCAGCTCCGGTCAGGTTCATGGCTACACCTTC. It yields the protein CASSSGQVHGYTF. The full variable domain, with the rest looked up from reference TRBV7-3 and TRBJ1-2, is GAGVSQTPSNKVTEKGKYVELRCDPISGHTALYWYRQSLGQGPEFLIYFQGTGAADDSGLPNDRFFAVRPEGSVSTLKIQRTERGDSAVYLCASSSGQVHGYTFGSGTRLTVV.

This clone was detected only once. The chain combines TRBV30 with TRBJ2-7, with TRBD1 matching over 10 bases. The CDR3 loop spans 15 amino acids. Germline loops: CDR1 GTSNPN, CDR2 SVGIG (reference sequence). With V trimmed by 4 bases and J by 10 bases, 16 bases remained unmatched. CDR3 loop: CAWTHGQGVGRDQYF. DNA for the CDR3: TGTGCCTGGACCCACGGACAGGGGGTTGGCAGGGACCAGTACTTC.

The chain joins TRBV9 to TRBJ2-7; 10 nucleotides match TRBD2. The V segment lost 0 bases and the J segment 1 base; nucleotides outside the gene matches: 4. The CDR3 has 16 residues. Germline V gene data show CDR1 as SGDLS and CDR2 as YYNGEE. The CDR3 nucleotides are TGTGCCAGCAGCGTAGGAGCGGGGGGGCAGTCCTACGAGCAGTACTTC. Amino acid sequence: CASSVGAGGQSYEQYF.